This T cell receptor (beta chain) stems from a study of glioma-infiltrating T cells after dendritic cell vaccination. For the study at large: Dendritic cell vaccine was injected intradermally three times, biweekly.

This sample's time point: after dendritic cell vaccination, including at tumor progression/relapse. Patients had residual fresh-frozen tumor tissue and more than two years of survival data. No glioblastoma patient carried an isocitrate dehydrogenase mutation. Using immunoSEQ multiplex PCR, the repertoire was profiled, and TCRdb retains in-frame clones only, with some absent. The sample lists roughly 100,000 clones; almost 90% were seen once. The source is a human donor with glioblastoma. The sequencing here drew on blood, taken after dendritic cell vaccination.

The CDR3 DNA sequence: TGTGCCAGCAGCCCAGATCTAGCGGGGGCGACCGGGGAGCTGTTTTTT. As protein: CASSPDLAGATGELFF. J is TRBJ2-2 and V is TRBV5-4; 10 bases agree with TRBD2. Germline values: CDR1 SGHNT, CDR2 YYREEE (reference sequence). V shed 4 bases and J 5 bases; nucleotides not matched to a gene: 8. The CDR3 runs to 16 residues.